This passage covers 30 T cell receptor beta chains from one sample sequenced in a study of OX40 agonist ivuxolimab in advanced cancers. Clones were sequenced by immunoSEQ multiplex PCR, and TCRdb holds only the in-frame ones, with some missing. The sample lists approximately 19,000 clones, 76% occurring once. The sequencing here drew on CD4+ or CD8+ T cells sorted from blood, taken in a trial of the OX40 agonist ivuxolimab. The receptor source for this set is an adult with an advanced solid tumor such as melanoma, head and neck, liver or kidney cancer.

In this sample, this clone turned up once. This chain uses TRBV4-1 with TRBJ1-2; D is uncertain. V dropped 3 bases and J dropped 4 bases, with 15 bases sitting between them. Germline CDR1 and CDR2: MGHRA and YSYEKL. The CDR3 covers 15 residues. CDR3 sequence: CASSHDEPATYGYTF. DNA of the CDR3: TGCGCCAGCAGCCACGACGAGCCGGCCACCTATGGCTACACCTTC.

This clone was counted a single time. V gene TRBV28 combines with J gene TRBJ2-3, with D perhaps matching TRBD2 (7 bases). The germline V and J ends were trimmed by 5 bases and 0 bases, with 12 bases remaining between them. The V gene's germline CDR1 is MDHEN and CDR2 SYDVKM. The CDR3 has 15 residues. This chain's CDR3 is CASSAGASSTDTQYF. As DNA, the CDR3 is TGTGCCAGCAGTGCGGGGGCTTCGAGCACAGATACGCAGTATTTT.

The genes are TRBV7-8 and TRBJ2-1; TRBD2 is a possible D gene (6 bases). The germline V gene has CDR1 SGHVS and CDR2 FQNEAQ. This CDR3 spans 18 amino acids. V lost 4 bases, J lost 4 bases, and 23 bases lay in between. CDR3 in DNA: TGTGCCAGCAGCTCGACGGACCCCGGACTACCCGAATACAATGAGCAGTTCTTC. It specifies CASSSTDPGLPEYNEQFF.

This chain's CDR3 is CASSFRGEQYF. DNA for the CDR3: TGTGCCAGCAGCTTCCGGGGCGAGCAGTACTTC. This rearrangement joins TRBV11-2 to TRBJ2-7; D might be TRBD2 (5 bases). The germline V gene encodes CDR1 SGHAT and CDR2 FQNNGV. The germline V and J ends were trimmed by 3 bases and 6 bases, with 6 bases remaining between them. The CDR3 spans 11 residues.

This clone was recorded a few times. The chain combines TRBV11-2 with TRBJ1-3; the match to TRBD1 covers 8 bases. J gave up 2 bases and V 5 bases, and 11 bases lay outside the gene matches. CDR3 length: 17 residues. Germline V gives CDR1 SGHAT, CDR2 FQNNGV. This CDR3 reads CASSPGDRGRTGNTIYF. The CDR3 DNA follows: TGTGCCAGCAGCCCCGGCGACAGGGGTCGGACTGGAAACACCATATATTTT. Full variable domain (missing parts from reference TRBV11-2 and TRBJ1-3): EAGVAQSPRYKIIEKRQSVAFWCNPISGHATLYWYQQILGQGPKLLIQFQNNGVVDDSQLPKDRFSAERLKGVDSTLKIQPAKLEDSAVYLCASSPGDRGRTGNTIYFGEGSWLTVV.

The chain recombines TRBV29-1 with TRBJ2-7, with D unresolved. V lost 4 bases to trimming and J lost 5 bases, with 12 bases between them. The CDR3 is 12 amino acids. Per germline, CDR1 SQVTM and CDR2 ANQGSEA. The CDR3 DNA sequence: TGCAGCGTTGTGGGATCTCGAAACGAGCAGTACTTC. Protein product: CSVVGSRNEQYF.

V and J are TRBV4-1 and TRBJ1-6; 7 nucleotides line up with TRBD1. With 1 base clipped from V and 7 bases from J, the junction kept 10 bases outside the gene matches. The CDR3 has 17 amino acids. Germline CDR1 is MGHRA and CDR2 is YSYEKL. The CDR3 nucleotides read TGCGCCAGCAGCCAAGGGACAGGCGGTTCGTTAAATTCACCCCTCCACTTT. This encodes CASSQGTGGSLNSPLHF.

The gene calls are TRBV6-5 and TRBJ1-2; D is uncertain. Germline V gene sequence: CDR1 MNHEY, CDR2 SVGAGI. V gave up 5 bases and J gave up 4 bases, with 5 bases separating them. The CDR3 sequence is 11 residues long. CDR3 amino acids: CASSDLYGYTF. As DNA, the CDR3 is TGTGCCAGCAGTGACCTCTATGGCTACACCTTC.

The CDR3 here is CASSLPNGELFF. For the CDR3, the DNA is TGTGCCAGCAGCTTGCCAAACGGGGAGCTGTTTTTT. The gene calls are TRBV7-9 and TRBJ2-2; D uncertain. The CDR3 runs to 12 residues. Per the germline V gene, CDR1 is SEHNR and CDR2 is FQNEAQ (reference sequence). Trimming took off 3 bases at V and 7 bases at J, with 6 bases between the two ends.

This chain connects TRBV7-2 to TRBJ2-3; 8 positions match TRBD1. This CDR3 region has 14 residues. Losses at the gene ends were 5 bases for V and 4 bases for J; bases not matched to a gene: 5. From germline, CDR1 is SGHTA and CDR2 FQGNSA. This CDR3 reads CASSPLRGPDTQYF. In DNA form, the CDR3 reads TGTGCCAGCAGCCCTCTCAGGGGGCCAGATACGCAGTATTTT.

This clone was seen a few times. CDR3 region: CASYDGNTEAFF. In DNA form, the CDR3 reads TGTGCCAGCTACGACGGGAACACTGAAGCTTTCTTT. The chain has TRBV27 and TRBJ1-1, with D unresolved. CDR3 length: 12 residues. Between the trimmed V and J ends, which lost 8 bases and 1 base, there was a span of 8 bases. Looked up from germline, CDR1 is MNHEY and CDR2 is SMNVEV (reference sequence).

The chain uses TRBV29-1 and TRBJ2-7; no definite D call. The CDR3 is 14 amino acids. Germline V gives CDR1 SQVTM, CDR2 ANQGSEA. V lost 3 bases to trimming and J lost 0 bases, with 12 bases between them. DNA for the CDR3: TGCAGCGTTGAGCTATTCAGGAGCTCCTACGAGCAGTACTTC. Encoded protein: CSVELFRSSYEQYF.

V gene TRBV5-6 combines with J gene TRBJ2-2; D is undetermined. The V end lost 1 base, the J end lost 0 bases, and 10 bases lay between the germline ends. The CDR3 spans 16 residues. CDR1 is SGHDT and CDR2 is YYEEEE in the germline V gene. The chain's CDR3 is CASSLFDIPNTGELFF. The CDR3 DNA reads as TGTGCCAGCAGCTTGTTTGACATTCCGAACACCGGGGAGCTGTTTTTT.

Turning to this clone: One end of the junction varies from germline; a read error may be responsible. Other nucleotide sequences in the sample specify the same CDR3. The chain couples TRBV9 to TRBJ2-6, with D possibly matching TRBD1 (5 bases). The CDR3 runs to 15 residues. CDR1 and CDR2 from the germline V gene are SGDLS and YYNGEE. CDR3: CASGAYASGANVLTF. The CDR3, as DNA: TGTGCCAGCGGGGCCTACGCCTCTGGGGCCAACGTCCTGACCTTC.

J is TRBJ2-7 and V is TRBV7-2; 7 bases line up with TRBD1. With 7 bases clipped from V and 4 bases from J, the junction kept 16 bases outside the gene matches. Germline V gene sequence: CDR1 SGHTA, CDR2 FQGNSA. The CDR3 extends over 16 amino acids. The CDR3 protein is CASTHTDRAYQYEQYF. The CDR3 DNA sequence: TGTGCCAGCACCCATACCGACAGGGCCTATCAATACGAGCAGTACTTC.

This chain links TRBV6-6 with TRBJ2-7; tentatively, D is TRBD1 or TRBD2 (5 bases each). V shed 4 bases and J shed 12 bases, with 19 bases lying between them. The V gene's germline CDR1 is MNHNY and CDR2 SVGAGI (reference sequence). This CDR3 has 13 amino acids. The CDR3 loop is CASSLDSSGGRYF. CDR3 nucleotides: TGTGCCAGCAGTTTGGACTCTTCTGGGGGACGGTACTTC.

The chain uses TRBV5-6 and TRBJ1-2, with 7 positions matching TRBD1. From germline, CDR1 is SGHDT and CDR2 YYEEEE. This CDR3 has 14 residues. Trimming cost V 4 bases and J 4 bases; bases outside gene matches: 7. The CDR3 region has the DNA TGTGCCAGCAGCGCCCTGGGACAGACCTATGGCTACACCTTC. Protein product: CASSALGQTYGYTF.

This chain connects TRBV5-1 to TRBJ2-1, with D possibly TRBD2 on 7 matching bases. Germline-derived CDR1 and CDR2 are SGHRS and YFSETQ. There are 16 residues in the CDR3. V lost 5 bases to trimming and J lost 2 bases, with 17 bases between them. CDR3 residues: CASSLRGGDPYNEQFF. The CDR3 DNA reads as TGCGCCAGCAGTCTTCGAGGGGGGGACCCCTACAATGAGCAGTTCTTC.

This clone is medium-sized. This sequence joins TRBV5-3 and TRBJ1-5; D not resolved. TRBV5-3 falls under the ORF class, with uncertain function. The V end lost 2 bases, the J end lost 2 bases, and 5 bases lay between the germline ends. CDR3 length equals 13 residues. CDR3 in DNA: TGTGCCAGAAGCTTCGCGGGCAATCAGCCCCAGCATTTT. Translation: CARSFAGNQPQHF.

This chain uses TRBV18 with TRBJ1-1, with TRBD1 matching 11 bases. The V gene's germline CDR1 is KGHSH and CDR2 LQKENI. The CDR3 totals 16 residues. V shed 5 bases and J 5 bases; nucleotides not matched to a gene: 10. The CDR3 reads CASSMDRGRTRTEAFF. For the CDR3, the DNA is TGTGCCAGCTCAATGGACAGGGGGCGGACCAGGACTGAAGCTTTCTTT.

The chain combines TRBV28 with TRBJ1-3; D is possibly TRBD1 (6 bases). The germline gives CDR1 MDHEN, CDR2 SYDVKM. The CDR3 has 14 residues. With 5 bases removed from V and 8 bases from J, the gap between germline ends came to 16 bases. CDR3 loop: CASSTQGRRDTIYF. CDR3 nucleotides: TGTGCCAGCAGTACACAGGGCCGCCGAGACACCATATATTTT. Supplemented by reference TRBV28 and TRBJ1-3, the full variable domain reads DVKVTQSSRYLVKRTGEKVFLECVQDMDHENMFWYRQDPGLGLRLIYFSYDVKMKEKGDIPEGYSVSREKKERFSLILESASTNQTSMYLCASSTQGRRDTIYFGEGSWLTVV.

The gene calls are TRBV29-1 and TRBJ2-7; no definite D call. CDR1 and CDR2 from the germline V gene are SQVTM and ANQGSEA. The CDR3 covers 12 residues. Trimming took off 6 bases at V and 5 bases at J, with 14 bases between the two ends. CDR3 nucleotides: TGCAGCGTCTGGTTGGTAGGCGACGAGCAGTACTTC. Its protein is CSVWLVGDEQYF.

The V gene is TRBV4-1, the J gene TRBJ2-1; TRBD2 is a possible D gene (6 bases). CDR1 and CDR2 from the germline V gene are MGHRA and YSYEKL. The CDR3 runs to 16 residues. Trimming stripped 2 bases from V and 0 bases from J, with 11 bases between. The CDR3 is CASSQSFSGSYNEQFF. CDR3 sequence (DNA): TGCGCCAGCAGCCAATCCTTTAGCGGCTCCTACAATGAGCAGTTCTTC.

This chain joins TRBV19 and TRBJ2-1; 9 bases fit TRBD1. With V trimmed by 5 bases and J by 6 bases, 8 bases remained unmatched. The CDR3 length is 15 residues. Germline V lookup: CDR1 LNHDA, CDR2 SQIVND (reference sequence). In DNA form, the CDR3 reads TGTGCCAGTAGTCTTACCGGGACAGGGATCAATGAGCAGTTCTTC. Translation gives CASSLTGTGINEQFF.

The chain is built from TRBV4-1 and TRBJ2-7, with no clear D. The CDR3 loop spans 15 amino acids. Germline lookup yields CDR1 MGHRA and CDR2 YSYEKL. Trimming took off 0 bases at V and 6 bases at J, with 15 bases between the two ends. The CDR3 DNA reads as TGCGCCAGCAGCCAAGATCCGGGTTCGCAGATCGAGCAGTACTTC. This sequence encodes CASSQDPGSQIEQYF.

The chain has TRBV27 and TRBJ2-1; D may be TRBD1 (5 bases). V shed 10 bases and J shed 0 bases, with 16 bases lying between them. The CDR3 has 15 amino acids. Germline V gene sequence: CDR1 MNHEY, CDR2 SMNVEV (reference sequence). CDR3 DNA sequence: TGTGCCACCGGTAGGGGTGCGGCCTCCTACAATGAGCAGTTCTTC. Translated, it gives CATGRGAASYNEQFF.

This clone was detected ten times or more. The rearrangement uses TRBV5-6 and TRBJ2-7; no definite D call. Trimming cost V 0 bases and J 3 bases, with 10 bases left between them. Germline CDR1 and CDR2: SGHDT and YYEEEE. CDR3 length: 14 residues. This CDR3 is CASSLGSSNYEQYF. In nucleotides, the CDR3 is TGTGCCAGCAGCTTGGGGTCGAGCAACTACGAGCAGTACTTC.

The chain carries TRBV6-6 and TRBJ2-1, with a weak D call TRBD2 (6 bases). V shed 6 bases and J shed 10 bases, with 13 bases lying between them. Germline loops: CDR1 MNHNY, CDR2 SVGAGI (reference sequence). The CDR3 contains 12 residues. CDR3 loop: CASSPGRLEQFF. The CDR3 coding sequence is TGTGCCAGCAGCCCCGGGAGATTAGAGCAGTTCTTC.

This chain uses TRBV7-3 with TRBJ2-1; 8 nucleotides agree with TRBD2. In germline, CDR1 is SGHTA, CDR2 FQGTGA. The CDR3 spans 17 residues. With V trimmed by 5 bases and J by 0 bases, 9 bases remained unmatched. The CDR3 DNA is TGTGCCAGCAGCCCTAGAGCGGGAGTCAGCTCCTACAATGAGCAGTTCTTC. Its translation: CASSPRAGVSSYNEQFF.

The genes are TRBV2 and TRBJ1-2; possible D gene TRBD1, 5 bases. The CDR3 is 13 residues long. The germline V gene encodes CDR1 SNHLY and CDR2 FYNNEI. V was clipped by 9 bases and J by 4 bases, with 15 bases between them. CDR3 in DNA: TGTGCCAGAACCCAGGAAGGGACCTATGGCTACACCTTC. Translation: CARTQEGTYGYTF. Full variable domain (missing parts from reference TRBV2 and TRBJ1-2): EPEVTQTPSHQVTQMGQEVILRCVPISNHLYFYWYRQILGQKVEFLVSFYNNEISEKSEIFDDQFSVERPDGSNFTLKIRSTKLEDSAMYFCARTQEGTYGYTFGSGTRLTVV.